The present T cell receptor beta chain was sequenced within a study of OX40 agonist ivuxolimab in advanced cancers. Study background: Given to patients was ivuxolimab, an agonistic anti-OX40 (CD134) antibody.

Produced via immunoSEQ multiplex PCR; TCRdb's table is partial and in-frame only. The table has about 54,000 clones, 80% to 90% seen once; the top ten hold 1.2% to 1.5%. The TCR originated in an adult with an advanced solid tumor such as melanoma, head and neck, liver or kidney cancer. Material: CD4+ or CD8+ T cells sorted from blood, obtained in a trial of the OX40 agonist ivuxolimab.

The CDR3 region has the DNA TGTGCCAGCAGCGTGACTCTCACAGATACGCAGTATTTT. Protein: CASSVTLTDTQYF. V is TRBV9 and J is TRBJ2-3, with D unclear. Germline-derived CDR1 and CDR2 are SGDLS and YYNGEE. V lost 2 bases to trimming and J lost 2 bases, with 6 bases between them. This CDR3 contains 13 residues.